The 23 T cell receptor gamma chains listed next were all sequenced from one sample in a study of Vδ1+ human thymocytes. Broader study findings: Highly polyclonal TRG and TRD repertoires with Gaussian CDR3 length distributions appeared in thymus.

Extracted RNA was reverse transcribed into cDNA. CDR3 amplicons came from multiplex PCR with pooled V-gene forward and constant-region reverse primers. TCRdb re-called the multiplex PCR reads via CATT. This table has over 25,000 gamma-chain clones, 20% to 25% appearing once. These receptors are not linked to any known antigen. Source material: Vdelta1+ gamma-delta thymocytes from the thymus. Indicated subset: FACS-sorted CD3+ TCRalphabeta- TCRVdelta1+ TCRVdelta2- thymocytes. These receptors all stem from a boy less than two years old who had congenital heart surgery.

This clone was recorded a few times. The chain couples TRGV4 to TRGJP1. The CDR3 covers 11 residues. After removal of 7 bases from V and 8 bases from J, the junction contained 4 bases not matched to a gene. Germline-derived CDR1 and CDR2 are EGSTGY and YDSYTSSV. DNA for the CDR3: TGTGCCACCTGCGAGGGTTGGTTCAAGATATTT. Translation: CATCEGWFKIF.

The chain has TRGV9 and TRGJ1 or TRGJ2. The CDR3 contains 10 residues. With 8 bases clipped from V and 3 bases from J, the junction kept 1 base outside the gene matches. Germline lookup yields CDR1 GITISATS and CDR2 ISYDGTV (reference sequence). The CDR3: CALSYYKKLF. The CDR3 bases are TGTGCCTTGTCTTATTATAAGAAACTCTTT.

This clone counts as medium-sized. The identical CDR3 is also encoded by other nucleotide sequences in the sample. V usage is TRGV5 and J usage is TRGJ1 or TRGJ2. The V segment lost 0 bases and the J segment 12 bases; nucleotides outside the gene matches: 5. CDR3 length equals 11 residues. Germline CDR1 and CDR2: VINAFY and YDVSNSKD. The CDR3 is CATWDRRGKLF. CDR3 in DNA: TGTGCCACCTGGGACAGGCGAGGGAAACTCTTT.

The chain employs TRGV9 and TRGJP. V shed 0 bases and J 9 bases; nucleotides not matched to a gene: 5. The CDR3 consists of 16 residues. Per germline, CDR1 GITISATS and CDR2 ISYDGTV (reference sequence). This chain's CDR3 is CALWEVHMLGKKIKVF. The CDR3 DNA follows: TGTGCCTTGTGGGAGGTGCATATGTTGGGCAAAAAAATCAAGGTATTT.

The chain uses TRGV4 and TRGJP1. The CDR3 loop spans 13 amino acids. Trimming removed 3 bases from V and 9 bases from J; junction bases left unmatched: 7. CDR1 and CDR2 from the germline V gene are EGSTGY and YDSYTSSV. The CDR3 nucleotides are TGTGCCACCTGGGATCCGCGACGTTGGTTCAAGATATTT. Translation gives CATWDPRRWFKIF.

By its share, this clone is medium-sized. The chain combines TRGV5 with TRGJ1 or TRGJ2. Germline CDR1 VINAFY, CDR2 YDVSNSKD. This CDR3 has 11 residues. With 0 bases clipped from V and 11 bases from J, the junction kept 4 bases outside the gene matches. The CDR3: CATWDRLEKLF. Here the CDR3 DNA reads TGTGCCACCTGGGACAGGCTAGAGAAACTCTTT.

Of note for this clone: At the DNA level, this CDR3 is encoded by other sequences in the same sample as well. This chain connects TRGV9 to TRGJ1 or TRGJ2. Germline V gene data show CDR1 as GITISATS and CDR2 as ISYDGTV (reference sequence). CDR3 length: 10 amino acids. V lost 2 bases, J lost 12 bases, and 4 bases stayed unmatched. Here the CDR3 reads CALWEGWKLF. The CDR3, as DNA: TGTGCCTTGTGGGAGGGGTGGAAACTCTTT.

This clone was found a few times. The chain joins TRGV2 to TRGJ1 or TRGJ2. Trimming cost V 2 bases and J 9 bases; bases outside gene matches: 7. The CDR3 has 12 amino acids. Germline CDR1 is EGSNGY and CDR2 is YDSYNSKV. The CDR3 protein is CATWDESGKKLF. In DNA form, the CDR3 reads TGTGCCACCTGGGACGAGTCGGGTAAGAAACTCTTT.

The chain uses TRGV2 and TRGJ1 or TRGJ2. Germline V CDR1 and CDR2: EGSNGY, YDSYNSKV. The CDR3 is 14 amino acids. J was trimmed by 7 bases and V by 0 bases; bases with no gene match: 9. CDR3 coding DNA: TGTGCCACCTGGGACGGGAAAGTCGGGTATAAGAAACTCTTT. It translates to CATWDGKVGYKKLF.

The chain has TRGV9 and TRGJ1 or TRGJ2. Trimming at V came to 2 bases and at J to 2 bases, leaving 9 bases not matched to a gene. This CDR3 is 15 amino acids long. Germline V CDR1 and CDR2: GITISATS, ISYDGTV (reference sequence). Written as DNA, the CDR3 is TGTGCCTTGTGGGAGGGGACGTACGATTATTATAAGAAACTCTTT. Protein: CALWEGTYDYYKKLF.

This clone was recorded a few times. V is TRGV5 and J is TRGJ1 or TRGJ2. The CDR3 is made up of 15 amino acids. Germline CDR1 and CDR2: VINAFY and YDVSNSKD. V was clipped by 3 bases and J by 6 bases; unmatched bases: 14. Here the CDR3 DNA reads TGTGCCACCTGGGACGGCCTGGGGGGTATTTATAAGAAACTCTTT. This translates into CATWDGLGGIYKKLF.

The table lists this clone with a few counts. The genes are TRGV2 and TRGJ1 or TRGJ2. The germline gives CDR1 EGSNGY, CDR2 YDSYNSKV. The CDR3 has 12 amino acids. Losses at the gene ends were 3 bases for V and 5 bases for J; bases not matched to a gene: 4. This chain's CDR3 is CATWDSHYKKLF. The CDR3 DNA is TGTGCCACCTGGGACTCCCATTATAAGAAACTCTTT.

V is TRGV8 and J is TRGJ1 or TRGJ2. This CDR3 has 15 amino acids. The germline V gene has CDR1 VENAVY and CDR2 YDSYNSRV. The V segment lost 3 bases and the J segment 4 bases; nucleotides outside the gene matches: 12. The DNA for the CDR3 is TGTGCCACCTGGGATGGGACTGGACTATATTATAAGAAACTCTTT. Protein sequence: CATWDGTGLYYKKLF.

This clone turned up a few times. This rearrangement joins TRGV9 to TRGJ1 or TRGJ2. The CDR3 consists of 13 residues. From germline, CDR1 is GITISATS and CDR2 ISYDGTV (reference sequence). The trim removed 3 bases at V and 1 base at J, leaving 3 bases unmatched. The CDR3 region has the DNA TGTGCCTTGTGGGAGAACAATTATTATAAGAAACTCTTT. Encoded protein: CALWENNYYKKLF.

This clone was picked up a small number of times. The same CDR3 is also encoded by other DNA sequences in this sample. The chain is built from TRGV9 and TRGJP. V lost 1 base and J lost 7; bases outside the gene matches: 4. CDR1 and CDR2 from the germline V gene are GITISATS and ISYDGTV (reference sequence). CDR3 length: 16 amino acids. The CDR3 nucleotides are TGTGCCTTGTGGGAGGTTTGGGAGTTGGGCAAAAAAATCAAGGTATTT. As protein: CALWEVWELGKKIKVF.

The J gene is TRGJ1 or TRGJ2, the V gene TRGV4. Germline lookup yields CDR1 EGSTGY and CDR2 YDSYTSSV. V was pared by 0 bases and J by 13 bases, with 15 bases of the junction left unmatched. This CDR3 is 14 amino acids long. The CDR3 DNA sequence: TGTGCCACCTGGGATGGGCCCAAGCGAGTAACTAAACTCTTT. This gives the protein CATWDGPKRVTKLF.

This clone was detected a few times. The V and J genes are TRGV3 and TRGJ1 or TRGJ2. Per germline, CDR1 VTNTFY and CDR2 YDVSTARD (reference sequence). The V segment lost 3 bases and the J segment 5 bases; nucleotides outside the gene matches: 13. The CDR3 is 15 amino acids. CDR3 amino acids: CATWDAQGGDYKKLF. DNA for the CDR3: TGTGCCACCTGGGACGCCCAGGGTGGGGATTATAAGAAACTCTTT.

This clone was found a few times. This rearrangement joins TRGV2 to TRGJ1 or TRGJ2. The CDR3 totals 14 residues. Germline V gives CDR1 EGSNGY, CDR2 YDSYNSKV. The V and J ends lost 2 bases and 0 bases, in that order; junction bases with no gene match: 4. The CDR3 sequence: CATWDASNYYKKLF. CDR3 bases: TGTGCCACCTGGGACGCCTCGAATTATTATAAGAAACTCTTT.

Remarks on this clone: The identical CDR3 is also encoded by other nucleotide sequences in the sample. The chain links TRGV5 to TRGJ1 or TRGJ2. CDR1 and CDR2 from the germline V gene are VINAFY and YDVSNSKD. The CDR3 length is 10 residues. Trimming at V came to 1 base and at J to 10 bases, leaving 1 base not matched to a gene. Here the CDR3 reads CATWDRKKLF. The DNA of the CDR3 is TGTGCCACCTGGGACAGAAAGAAACTCTTT.

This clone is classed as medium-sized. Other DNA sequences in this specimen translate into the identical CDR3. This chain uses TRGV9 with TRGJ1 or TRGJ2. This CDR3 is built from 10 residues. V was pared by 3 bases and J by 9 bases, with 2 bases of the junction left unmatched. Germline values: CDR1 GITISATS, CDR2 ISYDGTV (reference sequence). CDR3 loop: CALWESKKLF. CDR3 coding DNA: TGTGCCTTGTGGGAGTCTAAGAAACTCTTT.

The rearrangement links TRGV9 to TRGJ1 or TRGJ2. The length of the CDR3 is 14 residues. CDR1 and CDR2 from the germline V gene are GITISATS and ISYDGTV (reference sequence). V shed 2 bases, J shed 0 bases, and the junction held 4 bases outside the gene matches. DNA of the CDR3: TGTGCCTTGTGGGAGGCCCAGAATTATTATAAGAAACTCTTT. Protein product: CALWEAQNYYKKLF.

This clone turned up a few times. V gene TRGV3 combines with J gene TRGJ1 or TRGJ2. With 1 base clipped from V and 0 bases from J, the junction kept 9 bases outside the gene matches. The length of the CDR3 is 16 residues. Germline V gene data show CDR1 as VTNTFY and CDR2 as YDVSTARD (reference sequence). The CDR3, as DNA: TGTGCCACCTGGGACAGTACAGGGGGGAATTATTATAAGAAACTCTTT. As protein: CATWDSTGGNYYKKLF.

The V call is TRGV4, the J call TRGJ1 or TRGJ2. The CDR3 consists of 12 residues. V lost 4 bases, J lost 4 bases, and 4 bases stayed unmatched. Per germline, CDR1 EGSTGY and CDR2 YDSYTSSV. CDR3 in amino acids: CATWEVYYKKLF. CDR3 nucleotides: TGTGCCACCTGGGAGGTATATTATAAGAAACTCTTT.